The text below deals with one T cell receptor (beta chain). With 2 bases removed from V and 12 bases from J, the gap between germline ends came to 19 bases. The V gene's germline CDR1 is MDHEN and CDR2 SYDVKM. This CDR3 comprises 14 residues. Clones were read by immunoSEQ multiplex PCR, and TCRdb kept only the in-frame ones, dropping some. The sample carries more than 400,000 clones, almost 97% recorded once. These data originate in a study of shared clonotypes between healthy human individuals. CD45RA+ naive and CD45RA-negative memory subsets were separated from CD4+ cells. The chain links TRBV28 to TRBJ1-2; weak D call: TRBD1 (6 bases). The clonotype originates from a woman aged 30 to 39 in good health. The sequencing input was naive CD4+ T cells sorted from blood. Sample subset: CD45RA+ positively selected. CDR3 amino acids: CASSLRGTFPWDTF. For the CDR3, the DNA is TGTGCCAGCAGTTTACGAGGGACATTCCCTTGGGACACCTTC.